What follows are 26 T cell receptor beta chains derived from one specimen sequenced in a study of cytomegalovirus exposure and HLA in healthy donors. Repertoires were generated with immunoSEQ multiplex PCR, while TCRdb's copy carries only in-frame clones and drops some. The data contain 50,000 to 70,000 clones, approximately 95% of them singletons. Sample: PBMCs. Receptor source: a woman between 18 and 29 years old in good health and CMV-seropositive.

The chain couples TRBV5-4 to TRBJ2-7; 10 positions match TRBD2. The CDR3 has 16 residues. Germline V CDR1 and CDR2: SGHNT, YYREEE (reference sequence). J gave up 2 bases and V 5 bases, and 10 bases lay outside the gene matches. The CDR3 DNA reads as TGTGCCAGCAGTCCGTCCGGGACTAGCGACACCTACGAGCAGTACTTC. Amino acid sequence: CASSPSGTSDTYEQYF.

This clone was observed once. The V call is TRBV6-6, the J call TRBJ1-6; 8 bases fit TRBD1. V lost 6 bases and J lost 7; bases outside the gene matches: 5. Germline CDR1 and CDR2: MNHNY and SVGAGI (reference sequence). The CDR3 is made up of 14 amino acids. This chain's CDR3 is CASSQDRANSPLHF. The CDR3 nucleotides read TGTGCCAGCAGCCAGGACAGGGCCAATTCACCCCTCCACTTT.

The chain combines TRBV19 with TRBJ2-3, with D possibly matching TRBD2 (5 bases). Germline CDR1 and CDR2: LNHDA and SQIVND (reference sequence). Trimming pared 3 bases from V and 3 bases from J, leaving 16 bases between. This CDR3 is built from 16 residues. As DNA, the CDR3 is TGTGCCAGTAGTATCGGGATAGTGATGGGGACAGATACGCAGTATTTT. Translated, it gives CASSIGIVMGTDTQYF.

This chain links TRBV4-3 with TRBJ2-3; TRBD2 aligns across 9 bases. The CDR3 is made up of 17 amino acids. Germline-derived CDR1 and CDR2 are LGHNA and YSLEER. Trimming took 1 base from V and 4 from J; bases not matched to a gene: 9. CDR3 coding DNA: TGCGCCAGCAGCCAAGCCATTGGCGGGGGGGTCCCAGATACGCAGTATTTT. This codes for CASSQAIGGGVPDTQYF.

The chain couples TRBV28 to TRBJ1-4; D call uncertain. Germline V gene sequence: CDR1 MDHEN, CDR2 SYDVKM. This CDR3 comprises 14 residues. V was pared by 1 base and J by 8 bases, with 11 bases between. The CDR3 nucleotides read TGTGCCAGCAGTTTATACGGACCGGGGGAAAAACTGTTTTTT. Encoded protein: CASSLYGPGEKLFF. Supplemented by reference TRBV28 and TRBJ1-4, the full variable domain reads DVKVTQSSRYLVKRTGEKVFLECVQDMDHENMFWYRQDPGLGLRLIYFSYDVKMKEKGDIPEGYSVSREKKERFSLILESASTNQTSMYLCASSLYGPGEKLFFGSGTQLSVL.

The chain is built from TRBV5-1 and TRBJ1-1; 9 positions agree with TRBD1. The CDR3 is made up of 15 amino acids. The trim removed 5 bases at V and 5 bases at J, leaving 10 bases unmatched. The V gene's germline CDR1 is SGHRS and CDR2 YFSETQ. CDR3 DNA: TGCGCCAGCAGTCCCGACAGGGGGGTTGGAACTGAAGCTTTCTTT. Its translation: CASSPDRGVGTEAFF.

The chain joins TRBV29-1 to TRBJ1-2, with 9 nucleotides matching TRBD1. The CDR3 is 13 residues long. Germline-derived CDR1 and CDR2 are SQVTM and ANQGSEA. With V trimmed by 6 bases and J by 4 bases, 6 bases remained unmatched. In DNA form, the CDR3 reads TGCAGCGTGGTGCCGGGACAGGGCTATGGCTACACCTTC. Amino acids: CSVVPGQGYGYTF.

V is TRBV28 and J is TRBJ2-1, with D unclear. V shed 3 bases and J shed 6 bases, with 9 bases lying between them. The length of the CDR3 is 13 residues. Germline V gene data show CDR1 as MDHEN and CDR2 as SYDVKM. CDR3 loop: CASSLNYPNEQFF. DNA for the CDR3: TGTGCCAGCAGTTTGAACTATCCCAATGAGCAGTTCTTC.

CDR3 sequence: CASSYGGRGYTF. CDR3 in DNA: TGTGCCAGCAGCTACGGGGGGCGTGGCTACACCTTC. V gene TRBV7-2 combines with J gene TRBJ1-2; TRBD1 might be the D (6 bases). V lost 4 bases, J lost 7 bases, and 10 bases lay in between. CDR1 is SGHTA, CDR2 FQGNSA, per germline. This CDR3 contains 12 residues.

Only a few counts were recorded for this clone. The chain combines TRBV5-1 with TRBJ2-2; 10 nucleotides match TRBD2. The CDR3 loop spans 17 amino acids. Losses at the gene ends were 0 bases for V and 6 bases for J; bases not matched to a gene: 8. Germline-derived CDR1 and CDR2 are SGHRS and YFSETQ. CDR3 coding DNA: TGCGCCAGCAGCTTGGACTTAGCGGGAGGAGTGCCCGGGGAGCTGTTTTTT. Encoded protein: CASSLDLAGGVPGELFF.

The gene calls are TRBV2 and TRBJ1-4, with 7 bases aligning to TRBD1. V dropped 6 bases and J dropped 6; count of bases not matched to a gene: 10. The CDR3 contains 15 residues. CDR1 is SNHLY and CDR2 is FYNNEI in the germline V gene. CDR3 sequence (DNA): TGTGCCAGCAGCCGGTTGAGACAGGGTTATGAAAAACTGTTTTTT. It specifies CASSRLRQGYEKLFF. Filled out from reference TRBV2 and TRBJ1-4, the complete variable domain reads EPEVTQTPSHQVTQMGQEVILRCVPISNHLYFYWYRQILGQKVEFLVSFYNNEISEKSEIFDDQFSVERPDGSNFTLKIRSTKLEDSAMYFCASSRLRQGYEKLFFGSGTQLSVL.

This chain connects TRBV18 to TRBJ1-4; 9 bases match TRBD1. This CDR3 has 14 residues. The germline V gene encodes CDR1 KGHSH and CDR2 LQKENI. Trimming removed 6 bases from V and 8 bases from J; junction bases left unmatched: 7. CDR3 coding DNA: TGTGCCAGCTCTCTCGACAGGGGGGCCGAAAAACTGTTTTTT. Residues: CASSLDRGAEKLFF.

Concerning this clone itself: This same CDR3 is encoded by further DNA sequences in the sample. The chain carries TRBV11-2 and TRBJ1-5, with 7 bases that match TRBD1. The ends lost 3 bases at V and 2 bases at J; junction bases unmatched: 1. Germline V CDR1 and CDR2: SGHAT, FQNNGV. This CDR3 comprises 14 residues. CDR3: CASSLQGGNQPQHF. The CDR3 DNA is TGTGCCAGCAGCTTGCAGGGGGGCAATCAGCCCCAGCATTTT.

J is TRBJ1-5 and V is TRBV30; D remains unclear. Germline-derived CDR1 and CDR2 are GTSNPN and SVGIG (reference sequence). This CDR3 is built from 13 residues. V was trimmed by 0 bases and J by 5 bases, leaving 8 bases between them. CDR3 nucleotides: TGTGCCTGGAGTGTACTGAGGGATCAGCCCCAGCATTTT. This gives the protein CAWSVLRDQPQHF. Full variable domain (remainder filled in from reference TRBV30 and TRBJ1-5): SQTIHQWPATLVQPVGSPLSLECTVEGTSNPNLYWYRQAAGRGLQLLFYSVGIGQISSEVPQNLSASRPQDRQFILSSKKLLLSDSGFYLCAWSVLRDQPQHFGDGTRLSIL.

The rearrangement joins TRBV6-5 to TRBJ1-5; 8 bases agree with TRBD1. This CDR3 spans 14 amino acids. V shed 6 bases, J shed 3 bases, and the junction held 4 bases outside the gene matches. In germline, CDR1 is MNHEY, CDR2 SVGAGI. The DNA for the CDR3 is TGTGCCAGCAGAGGACAGGGATACAATCAGCCCCAGCATTTT. Translated: CASRGQGYNQPQHF.

V and J are TRBV11-3 and TRBJ1-1, with D possibly being TRBD1 (5 bases). V was pared by 2 bases and J by 5 bases, with 15 bases between. The CDR3 extends over 15 amino acids. Germline V gene lookup returns CDR1 SGHNT and CDR2 YENEEA. The CDR3 loop reads CASSLNGQLGTEAFF. The CDR3 DNA follows: TGTGCCAGCAGCTTAAATGGACAACTGGGGACTGAAGCTTTCTTT. The variable domain in full, completed from reference TRBV11-3 and TRBJ1-1, reads EAGVVQSPRYKIIEKKQPVAFWCNPISGHNTLYWYLQNLGQGPELLIRYENEEAVDDSQLPKDRFSAERLKGVDSTLKIQPAELGDSAVYLCASSLNGQLGTEAFFGQGTRLTVV.

J is TRBJ2-7 and V is TRBV15; 14 nucleotides align to TRBD2. The CDR3 covers 14 residues. From germline, CDR1 is LNHNV and CDR2 YYDKDF (reference sequence). Unmatched junction bases numbered 2, after V lost 6 bases and J lost 4 bases. CDR3 region: CATSGTSGGYEQYF. The CDR3 DNA reads TGTGCCACCAGTGGGACTAGCGGGGGTTACGAGCAGTACTTC. Using reference TRBV15 and TRBJ2-7 for the parts outside the CDR3, the full variable domain is DAMVIQNPRYQVTQFGKPVTLSCSQTLNHNVMYWYQQKSSQAPKLLFHYYDKDFNNEADTPDNFQSRRPNTSFCFLDIRSPGLGDTAMYLCATSGTSGGYEQYFGPGTRLTVT.

The chain employs TRBV2 and TRBJ2-7; 8 positions agree with TRBD2. The CDR3 contains 16 residues. The V segment lost 7 bases and the J segment 5 bases; nucleotides outside the gene matches: 16. CDR1 and CDR2 from the germline V gene are SNHLY and FYNNEI. CDR3 amino acids: CASMALKVAGLDEQYF. CDR3 in DNA: TGTGCCAGCATGGCCCTGAAGGTAGCGGGATTAGACGAGCAGTACTTC. The full variable domain, completed using reference TRBV2 and TRBJ2-7, is EPEVTQTPSHQVTQMGQEVILRCVPISNHLYFYWYRQILGQKVEFLVSFYNNEISEKSEIFDDQFSVERPDGSNFTLKIRSTKLEDSAMYFCASMALKVAGLDEQYFGPGTRLTVT.

The chain carries TRBV10-2 and TRBJ2-6, with D hard to call. Germline values: CDR1 WSHSY, CDR2 SAAADI. V shed 3 bases and J shed 0 bases, with 6 bases lying between them. This CDR3 is 15 amino acids long. The CDR3 DNA is TGCGCCAGCAGTGACCCAGTCTCTGGGGCCAACGTCCTGACTTTC. This translates into CASSDPVSGANVLTF.

This chain connects TRBV7-6 to TRBJ1-1, with TRBD1 identical over 7 bases. Trimming took 5 bases from V and 1 from J; bases not matched to a gene: 4. Looked up from germline, CDR1 is SGHVS and CDR2 is FNYEAQ. This CDR3 spans 14 amino acids. The CDR3 bases are TGTGCCAGCAGCCCAGGGGGAACGAACACTGAAGCTTTCTTT. Translated: CASSPGGTNTEAFF.

The chain has TRBV14 and TRBJ2-1; D is uncertain. The germline CDR1 and CDR2 sequences are SGHDN and FVKESK. The CDR3 covers 13 residues. V dropped 0 bases and J dropped 15 bases, with 15 bases sitting between them. In DNA, the CDR3 is TGTGCCAGCAGCCAAGAGCTTCCTAGAGACCTGTTCTTC. Protein sequence: CASSQELPRDLFF.

The rearrangement joins TRBV15 to TRBJ1-2, with 12 bases that match TRBD1. CDR3 length equals 15 residues. The V gene's germline CDR1 is LNHNV and CDR2 YYDKDF (reference sequence). V was pared by 2 bases and J by 6 bases, with 4 bases of the junction left unmatched. CDR3 DNA sequence: TGTGCCACCAGCAGAAGGGGACAGGGGGCGAATGGCTACACCTTC. This translates into CATSRRGQGANGYTF.

V is TRBV28 and J is TRBJ2-7; 8 positions match TRBD2. CDR1 MDHEN and CDR2 SYDVKM come from the germline V gene. Trimming took 4 bases from V and 2 from J; bases not matched to a gene: 16. CDR3 size: 18 residues. In nucleotides, the CDR3 is TGTGCCAGCAGTTCCGACGGGAGGGCCTGGGGGGAGACCTACGAGCAGTACTTC. Encoded protein: CASSSDGRAWGETYEQYF.

The rearrangement links TRBV28 to TRBJ1-5, with TRBD1 identical over 7 bases. CDR3 size: 13 residues. With 8 bases clipped from V and 4 bases from J, the junction kept 5 bases outside the gene matches. Per germline, CDR1 MDHEN and CDR2 SYDVKM. CDR3 in amino acids: CASHPRGNQPQHF. The CDR3 DNA reads as TGTGCCAGCCACCCCAGGGGGAATCAGCCCCAGCATTTT.

The rearrangement links TRBV4-2 to TRBJ2-3, with D maybe TRBD2 (6 bases). The CDR3 runs 15 residues. CDR1 and CDR2 from the germline V gene are LGHNA and YNFKEQ. The germline V and J ends were trimmed by 4 bases and 0 bases, with 11 bases remaining between them. The DNA of the CDR3 is TGTGCCAGCAGCCCCTTAGCGGCAAGCACAGATACGCAGTATTTT. It translates to CASSPLAASTDTQYF.

The chain couples TRBV15 to TRBJ1-2; 10 bases fit TRBD1. CDR3 length: 19 amino acids. Germline CDR1 LNHNV, CDR2 YYDKDF (reference sequence). V shed 5 bases and J 3 bases; nucleotides not matched to a gene: 18. CDR3: CATSSYGRDRGRVHYGYTF. Here the CDR3 DNA reads TGTGCCACCAGCTCCTACGGACGGGACAGGGGTAGGGTCCACTATGGCTACACCTTC. Using reference TRBV15 and TRBJ1-2 for the parts outside the CDR3, the full variable domain is DAMVIQNPRYQVTQFGKPVTLSCSQTLNHNVMYWYQQKSSQAPKLLFHYYDKDFNNEADTPDNFQSRRPNTSFCFLDIRSPGLGDTAMYLCATSSYGRDRGRVHYGYTFGSGTRLTVV.